This TCR beta chain was captured in a study of T cells in Graves' hyperthyroidism and ophthalmopathy. Study observations and caveats: Before onset, ophthalmopathy was predicted by the model a median 6.5 months earlier. In simple terms, a model built on 13 V-J features told ophthalmopathy apart from stable hyperthyroidism. Appearing also in blood were most of the thyroid clonotypes expanded above 0.001.

With a duration under 2 months, the hyperthyroidism was newly diagnosed in patients aged 18 to 65. This clonotype was recorded at least ten times. The target antigen is unknown. TCR beta CDR3 region amplification was performed from RNA transcripts. When the TCR CDR3 underwent first-round RT-PCR, the HTBI primer set was used. TCRdb re-analysed the multiplex PCR reads in MiXCR, keeping a single row per CDR3 protein. The data show 600,000 to 650,000 distinct CDR3 sequences, around 16% seen once. The CDR3 consists of 14 residues. With 7 bases clipped from V and 6 bases from J, the junction kept 9 bases outside the gene matches. Per the germline V gene, CDR1 is MNHNS and CDR2 is SASEGT.

The sequencing sample was made of blood. The J gene is TRBJ2-7, the V gene TRBV6-1; TRBD2 matches 10 bases. The clonotype was recovered from a woman aged 25 to 45 with Graves' hyperthyroidism. The CDR3 DNA sequence: TGTGCCAGCAAAACAGCGGGAGGGCCAAGCGAGCAGTACTTC. This translates into CASKTAGGPSEQYF.